This TCR beta chain was sequenced during a study of shared clonotypes between healthy human individuals. About the research overall: Plates per donor: three CD4 naive, three CD4 memory, two CD8 naive, one CD8 memory.

Genomic DNA belonging to each subset was distributed in equal measure over several immunoSEQ plates. Generated by immunoSEQ multiplex PCR, the TCRdb table keeps only in-frame clones and is missing some. The repertoire includes some 1 million clones, approximately 70% of them detected once, and approximately 1.5% sits in the top ten. The count of this clone is one. What it recognizes is unknown. Overall study results and limits: Shared clonotypes: about 5.3% naive CD4, under 4% naive CD8, roughly 2.2% memory CD4, 0.4% memory CD8. Estimated richness was generally greater in naive than memory subsets.

What was sequenced was memory CD4+ T cells sorted from blood. Subset meaning: CD45RA-negative fraction. This TCR was recovered from a man aged 18 to 30 in good health.

The CDR3 spells CASSQEDRDDEKLFF. CDR3 coding DNA: TGCGCCAGCAGCCAGGAGGACAGGGACGATGAAAAACTGTTTTTT. The gene calls are TRBV4-1 and TRBJ1-4; TRBD1 matches at 8 bases. The CDR3 has 15 amino acids. Per germline, CDR1 MGHRA and CDR2 YSYEKL. Germline trimming cut 3 bases from V and 6 bases from J; bases unmatched to any gene: 6.